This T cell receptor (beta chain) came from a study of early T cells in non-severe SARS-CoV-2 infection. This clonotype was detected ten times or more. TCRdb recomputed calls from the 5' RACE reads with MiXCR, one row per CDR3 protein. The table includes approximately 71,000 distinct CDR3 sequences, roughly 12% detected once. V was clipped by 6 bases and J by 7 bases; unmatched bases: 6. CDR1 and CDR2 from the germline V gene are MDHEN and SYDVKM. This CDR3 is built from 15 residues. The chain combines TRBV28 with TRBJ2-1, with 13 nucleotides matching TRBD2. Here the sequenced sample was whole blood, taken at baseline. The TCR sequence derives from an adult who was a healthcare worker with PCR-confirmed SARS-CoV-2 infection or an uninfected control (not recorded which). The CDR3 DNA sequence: TGTGCCAGCAGGCGCGGACTAGCGGGGGTAAATGAGCAGTTCTTC. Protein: CASRRGLAGVNEQFF.